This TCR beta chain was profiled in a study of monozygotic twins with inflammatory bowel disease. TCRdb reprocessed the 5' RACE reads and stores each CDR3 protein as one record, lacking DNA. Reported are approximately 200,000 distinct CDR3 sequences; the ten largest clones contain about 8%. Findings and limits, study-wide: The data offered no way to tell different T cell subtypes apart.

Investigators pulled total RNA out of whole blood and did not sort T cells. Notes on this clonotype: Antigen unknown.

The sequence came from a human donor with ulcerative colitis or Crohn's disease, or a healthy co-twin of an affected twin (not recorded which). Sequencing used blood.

The CDR3 protein is CASSFSGTDYNEQFF. The rearrangement links TRBV6-5 to TRBJ2-1; TCRdb selects TRBD1, and the lack of DNA leaves this call unchecked. Germline V gene data show CDR1 as MNHEY and CDR2 as SVGAGI. The CDR3 is 15 amino acids.